A selection of T cell receptor beta chains follows, all from one sample in a study of shared T cell receptors in the human thymus. Clones were read by immunoSEQ multiplex PCR, and TCRdb kept only the in-frame ones, dropping some. The data show 700,000 or so clones, over 75% seen once. A further study also used this sample, focusing on human thymus T cells.

The sequenced material came from thymocytes. These receptors were obtained from a girl under three years old with a congenital heart defect. Both conserved end residues are part of each CDR3. Fields, in order: V gene, J gene, clone size, D gene, CDR3 protein, CDR3 DNA. D genes are given only for firm matches. Not all rows give a size; the values are once, few, many and, for expanded clones, a class.

v_call: TRBV5-1; j_call: TRBJ1-2; clone_size: .; d_call: TRBD1; cdr3_aa: CASSLGGQGAGYTF; cdr3_nt: TGCGCCAGCAGCTTGGGGGGACAGGGGGCTGGCTACACCTTC
v_call: TRBV12-5; j_call: TRBJ2-2; clone_size: .; d_call: TRBD1; cdr3_aa: CASGFPLKDRVANTGELFF; cdr3_nt: TGTGCTAGTGGTTTCCCCCTGAAGGACAGGGTCGCGAACACCGGGGAGCTGTTTTTT
v_call: TRBV5-5; j_call: TRBJ1-2; clone_size: .; d_call: TRBD1; cdr3_aa: CASSLAGTEYGYTF; cdr3_nt: TGTGCCAGCAGCTTGGCCGGGACAGAGTATGGCTACACCTTC
v_call: TRBV7-2; j_call: TRBJ1-1; clone_size: .; d_call: .; cdr3_aa: CASSLEGANTEAFF; cdr3_nt: TGTGCCAGCAGCTTAGAAGGGGCGAACACTGAAGCTTTCTTT
v_call: TRBV6-4; j_call: TRBJ1-1; clone_size: .; d_call: .; cdr3_aa: CASSDSGSTEAFF; cdr3_nt: TGTGCCAGCAGTGACTCAGGGAGCACTGAAGCTTTCTTT
v_call: TRBV7-2; j_call: TRBJ1-2; clone_size: .; d_call: .; cdr3_aa: CASSSGTTGYTF; cdr3_nt: TGTGCCAGCAGCTCAGGGACAACTGGCTACACCTTC
v_call: TRBV9; j_call: TRBJ1-1; clone_size: .; d_call: TRBD1; cdr3_aa: CASSAEPGQMNTEAFF; cdr3_nt: TGTGCCAGCAGCGCCGAACCGGGACAGATGAACACTGAAGCTTTCTTT
v_call: TRBV6-1; j_call: TRBJ1-2; clone_size: once; d_call: .; cdr3_aa: CASSGQTDQVLYGYTF; cdr3_nt: TGTGCCAGCAGTGGCCAGACAGACCAAGTTCTCTATGGCTACACCTTC
v_call: TRBV14; j_call: TRBJ1-2; clone_size: .; d_call: .; cdr3_aa: CASSQEDGGNYTF; cdr3_nt: TGTGCCAGCAGCCAAGAGGACGGGGGGAATTACACCTTC
v_call: TRBV9; j_call: TRBJ2-6; clone_size: .; d_call: .; cdr3_aa: CASRRLHSGANVLTF; cdr3_nt: TGTGCCAGCAGAAGACTGCACTCTGGGGCCAACGTCCTGACTTTC